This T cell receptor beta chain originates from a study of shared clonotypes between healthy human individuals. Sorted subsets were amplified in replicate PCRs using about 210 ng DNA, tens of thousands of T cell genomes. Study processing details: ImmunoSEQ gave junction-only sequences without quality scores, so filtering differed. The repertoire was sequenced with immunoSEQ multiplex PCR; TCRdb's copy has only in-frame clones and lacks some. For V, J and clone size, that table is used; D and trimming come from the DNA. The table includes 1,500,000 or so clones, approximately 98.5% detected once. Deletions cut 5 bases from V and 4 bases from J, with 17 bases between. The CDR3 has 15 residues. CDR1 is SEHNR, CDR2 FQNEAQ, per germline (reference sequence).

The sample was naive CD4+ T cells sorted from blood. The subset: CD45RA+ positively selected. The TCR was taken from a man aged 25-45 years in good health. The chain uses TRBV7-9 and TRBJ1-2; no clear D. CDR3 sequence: CASSETPAMAYGYTF. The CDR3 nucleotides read TGTGCCAGCAGCGAAACCCCGGCCATGGCCTATGGCTACACCTTC.